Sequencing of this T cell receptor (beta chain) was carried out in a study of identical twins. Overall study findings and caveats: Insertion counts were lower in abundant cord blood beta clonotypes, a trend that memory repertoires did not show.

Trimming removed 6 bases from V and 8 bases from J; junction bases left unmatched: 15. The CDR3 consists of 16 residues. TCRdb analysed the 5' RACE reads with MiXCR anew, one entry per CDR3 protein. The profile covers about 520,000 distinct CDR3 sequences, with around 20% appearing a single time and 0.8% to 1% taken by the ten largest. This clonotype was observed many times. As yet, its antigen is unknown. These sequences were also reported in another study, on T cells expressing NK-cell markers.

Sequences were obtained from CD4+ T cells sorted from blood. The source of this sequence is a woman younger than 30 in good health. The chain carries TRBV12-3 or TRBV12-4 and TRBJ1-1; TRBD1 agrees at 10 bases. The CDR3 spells CASSPIAGTGEPEAFF. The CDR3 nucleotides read TGTGCCAGCAGCCCAATCGCGGGGACAGGGGAACCCGAAGCTTTCTTT.